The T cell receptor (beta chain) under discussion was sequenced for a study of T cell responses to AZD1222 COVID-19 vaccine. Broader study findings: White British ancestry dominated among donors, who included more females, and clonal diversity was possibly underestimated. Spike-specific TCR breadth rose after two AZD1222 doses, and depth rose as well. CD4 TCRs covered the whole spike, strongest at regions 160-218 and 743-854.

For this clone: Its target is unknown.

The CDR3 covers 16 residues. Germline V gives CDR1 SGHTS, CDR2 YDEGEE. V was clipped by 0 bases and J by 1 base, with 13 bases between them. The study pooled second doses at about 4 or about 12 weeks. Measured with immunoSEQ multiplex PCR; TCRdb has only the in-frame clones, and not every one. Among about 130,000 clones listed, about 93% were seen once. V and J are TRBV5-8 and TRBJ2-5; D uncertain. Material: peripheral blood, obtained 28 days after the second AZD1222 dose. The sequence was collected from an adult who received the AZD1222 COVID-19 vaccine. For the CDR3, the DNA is TGTGCCAGCAGCTTGGAGGGTCTGGGTTCCCAAGAGACCCAGTACTTC. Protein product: CASSLEGLGSQETQYF.